This T cell receptor beta chain was sequenced in a study of spatial heterogeneity in lung cancer. Study details: Available PBMC from follow-up, collected a median of roughly 2 years after resection, underwent sequencing. Sequence detection consistently recorded a greater number of beta-chain than alpha-chain sequences.

The V and J ends lost 5 bases and 1 base respectively, with 15 bases between them. Looked up from germline, CDR1 is SGHTA and CDR2 is FQGNSA. This CDR3 contains 16 residues. Each TCR cDNA molecule bore a unique molecular identifier. TCRdb recomputed calls from the 5' RACE reads with MiXCR, one row per CDR3 protein. The sample consists of tens of thousands of distinct CDR3 sequences, 7.4% of them appearing once. This clonotype was recorded at least ten times. Its matching antigen is unknown. Study conclusions and caveats: Compared with follow-up, resection was when ubiquitous expanded tumor TCRs appeared in blood more.

Time point noted: blood at routine non-recurrence follow-up after resection. Tumor, nontumor lung or frozen PBMC supplied whole RNA that was sequenced unsorted. The specimen was PBMCs, collected at follow-up. The clonotype originates from a female donor with early-stage non-small cell lung cancer. This rearrangement joins TRBV7-2 to TRBJ1-5; D remains unclear. The CDR3 spells CASSQGFVRSNQPQHF. CDR3 sequence (DNA): TGTGCCAGCAGCCAAGGGTTTGTCCGAAGCAATCAGCCCCAGCATTTT.